Listed here are 29 T cell receptor beta chains from one sample, sequenced in a study of cytomegalovirus exposure and HLA in healthy donors. This PCR relied on a set of 60 Vbeta primers and 13 Jbeta primers. Assay: immunoSEQ multiplex PCR; the TCRdb copy retains only in-frame clones and omits some. Listed are about 140,000 clones; around 2.4% falls within the top ten. Sequences were obtained from PBMCs. The receptor set was obtained from a woman aged 18-29 years in good health and CMV-seronegative.

The rearrangement joins TRBV27 to TRBJ2-5; TRBD2 might be the D (6 bases). The CDR3 sequence is 14 residues long. Germline loops: CDR1 MNHEY, CDR2 SMNVEV (reference sequence). Trimming took 4 bases from V and 1 from J, leaving 10 bases between them. The CDR3 protein is CASSSPSVQETQYF. In nucleotides, the CDR3 is TGTGCCAGCAGTTCCCCTAGCGTCCAAGAGACCCAGTACTTC.

The chain carries TRBV19 and TRBJ2-6; 10 bases line up with TRBD2. The J segment lost 2 bases and the V segment lost 5 bases, leaving 9 bases of the junction unmatched. Germline V gene lookup returns CDR1 LNHDA and CDR2 SQIVND (reference sequence). This CDR3 has 18 amino acids. The CDR3 DNA reads as TGTGCCAGTAGTGCAACTAGCGGGATAAGAACTGGGGCCAACGTCCTGACTTTC. It codes for CASSATSGIRTGANVLTF.

The chain combines TRBV11-2 with TRBJ2-1; TRBD2 matches 10 bases. CDR3 length: 18 amino acids. V gave up 0 bases and J gave up 2 bases; unmatched junction bases: 7. CDR1 is SGHAT, CDR2 FQNNGV, per germline. CDR3 protein: CASSLEAGGAAAYNEQFF. Written as DNA, the CDR3 is TGTGCCAGCAGCTTAGAAGCGGGGGGGGCAGCAGCCTACAATGAGCAGTTCTTC.

The CDR3 DNA reads as TGTGCCATCAGTGAGGTGACTAGCGGATACGAGCAGTACTTC. This encodes CAISEVTSGYEQYF. This rearrangement joins TRBV10-3 to TRBJ2-7; 9 bases align to TRBD2. CDR3 length equals 14 residues. Losses at the gene ends were 2 bases for V and 4 bases for J; bases not matched to a gene: 3. The V gene's germline CDR1 is ENHRY and CDR2 SYGVKD.

With respect to this clone: At the DNA level, this CDR3 is encoded by other sequences in the same sample as well. The V call is TRBV5-8, the J call TRBJ1-2; D perhaps matches TRBD1 (6 bases). Trimming cost V 4 bases and J 2 bases, with 9 bases left between them. The CDR3 is made up of 13 amino acids. Germline CDR1 is SGHTS and CDR2 is YDEGEE. Here the CDR3 DNA reads TGTGCCAGCAGCCGTACAGGGAACTATGGCTACACCTTC. This translates into CASSRTGNYGYTF.

This chain links TRBV7-4 with TRBJ1-2; perhaps TRBD1 as D (6 bases). V was shortened by 5 bases and J by 2 bases, with 12 bases between the two germline ends. Per the germline V gene, CDR1 is SGHVT and CDR2 is SQSDAQ. CDR3 length: 14 amino acids. The CDR3 DNA reads as TGTGCCAGCAGCACCAGGGGCGACAACTATGGCTACACCTTC. Its protein product is CASSTRGDNYGYTF. Looking up the rest from reference TRBV7-4 and TRBJ1-2 gives the full variable domain: GAGVSQSPRYKVAKRGRDVALRCDSISGHVTLYWYRQTLGQGSEVLTYSQSDAQRDKSGRPSGRFSAERPERSVSTLKIQRTEQGDSAVYLCASSTRGDNYGYTFGSGTRLTVV.

The chain links TRBV27 to TRBJ2-3; 8 bases align to TRBD2. With 3 bases clipped from V and 5 bases from J, the junction kept 7 bases outside the gene matches. The CDR3 runs 15 residues. Germline V gene sequence: CDR1 MNHEY, CDR2 SMNVEV (reference sequence). In DNA, the CDR3 is TGTGCCAGCAGTTTTGGGACTAGGAGGGGAGATACGCAGTATTTT. This encodes CASSFGTRRGDTQYF.

V is TRBV28 and J is TRBJ1-4; tentative D call: TRBD1 (6 bases). This CDR3 has 14 residues. Trimming pared 1 base from V and 10 bases from J, leaving 13 bases between. Germline V CDR1 and CDR2: MDHEN, SYDVKM. The CDR3 nucleotides read TGTGCCAGCAGTTTATCAGGGGCCCATGGAAAACTGTTTTTT. It specifies CASSLSGAHGKLFF.

The genes are TRBV11-3 and TRBJ2-1; a possible D gene is TRBD2 (5 bases). The CDR3 totals 15 residues. CDR1 SGHNT and CDR2 YENEEA come from the germline V gene. Trimming pared 5 bases from V and 3 bases from J, leaving 14 bases between. CDR3 nucleotides: TGTGCCAGCAGCAAAACCGGGGAATTCTACAATGAGCAGTTCTTC. Residues: CASSKTGEFYNEQFF.

The V and J genes are TRBV28 and TRBJ1-2, with 7 nucleotides matching TRBD1. The CDR3 contains 13 residues. The junction had 3 bases not matched to a gene; V was cut back by 6 bases and J by 2 bases. Germline-derived CDR1 and CDR2 are MDHEN and SYDVKM. CDR3 region: CASSQGQNYGYTF. The CDR3 DNA reads as TGTGCCAGCAGCCAGGGACAGAACTATGGCTACACCTTC.

The gene calls are TRBV11-1 and TRBJ2-2; possible D gene TRBD1, 5 bases. The CDR3 runs to 15 residues. The germline V gene encodes CDR1 SGHAT and CDR2 FQDESV (reference sequence). Deletions cut 3 bases from V and 0 bases from J, with 8 bases between. The CDR3 sequence is CASSFEGANTGELFF. CDR3 DNA: TGTGCCAGCAGCTTCGAAGGGGCGAACACCGGGGAGCTGTTTTTT. Together with reference TRBV11-1 and TRBJ2-2, the CDR3 gives the full variable domain: EAEVAQSPRYKITEKSQAVAFWCDPISGHATLYWYRQILGQGPELLVQFQDESVVDDSQLPKDRFSAERLKGVDSTLKIQPAELGDSAMYLCASSFEGANTGELFFGEGSRLTVL.

The chain recombines TRBV7-2 with TRBJ1-1; D is unresolved. V lost 3 bases and J 3 bases, leaving 5 bases between the germline ends. Germline CDR1 reads SGHTA; CDR2 reads FQGNSA. CDR3 length equals 12 residues. The CDR3 coding sequence is TGTGCCAGCAGCTTCCCCTACACTGAAGCTTTCTTT. It codes for CASSFPYTEAFF. Full variable domain (remainder filled in from reference TRBV7-2 and TRBJ1-1): GAGVSQSPSNKVTEKGKDVELRCDPISGHTALYWYRQSLGQGLEFLIYFQGNSAPDKSGLPSDRFSAERTGGSVSTLTIQRTQQEDSAVYLCASSFPYTEAFFGQGTRLTVV.

CDR3 amino acids: CASSPGDRGRETQYF. Here the CDR3 DNA reads TGTGCCAGCAGCCCGGGGGACAGGGGGCGGGAGACCCAGTACTTC. The chain combines TRBV7-6 with TRBJ2-5; the match to TRBD1 covers 12 bases. V shed 5 bases and J 5 bases; nucleotides not matched to a gene: 6. This CDR3 comprises 15 residues. Germline V lookup: CDR1 SGHVS, CDR2 FNYEAQ.

This rearrangement joins TRBV18 to TRBJ2-7; maybe TRBD1 (6 bases). V was clipped by 3 bases and J by 4 bases, with 10 bases between them. The germline CDR1 and CDR2 sequences are KGHSH and LQKENI. CDR3 size: 13 residues. CDR3 region: CASSPGQPYEQYF. The DNA of the CDR3 is TGTGCCAGCTCACCCGGACAGCCGTACGAGCAGTACTTC.

This chain links TRBV19 with TRBJ1-5; D ambiguous. This CDR3 is 15 amino acids long. The germline gives CDR1 LNHDA, CDR2 SQIVND (reference sequence). V was cut by 2 bases and J by 9 bases, with 17 bases left in between. CDR3 sequence reads: CASSIWEAARGPQHF. The DNA of the CDR3 is TGTGCCAGTAGTATATGGGAGGCCGCCCGTGGGCCCCAGCATTTT.

The rearrangement links TRBV25-1 to TRBJ2-1, with 12 nucleotides matching TRBD2. Germline CDR1 is MGHDK and CDR2 is SYGVNS. The CDR3 contains 14 residues. The V and J ends lost 8 bases and 6 bases, in that order; junction bases with no gene match: 5. The CDR3 nucleotides read TGTGCCAGCGCGCTAGCGGGAGGGCTCAATGAGCAGTTCTTC. Protein product: CASALAGGLNEQFF.

The chain is built from TRBV30 and TRBJ2-7; 8 bases match TRBD2. The junction had 9 bases not matched to a gene; V was cut back by 5 bases and J by 3 bases. Germline CDR1 GTSNPN, CDR2 SVGIG (reference sequence). This CDR3 region has 14 residues. CDR3 region: CAWSGRGGSYEQYV. The CDR3 bases are TGTGCCTGGTCAGGACGGGGGGGGAGCTACGAGCAGTACGTC.

V gene TRBV30 combines with J gene TRBJ1-4, with TRBD1 as a possible D gene (5 bases). Germline V CDR1 and CDR2: GTSNPN, SVGIG (reference sequence). V was pared by 1 base and J by 1 base, with 7 bases between. CDR3 length: 14 amino acids. The CDR3 is CAWSADRTNEKLFF. The CDR3, as DNA: TGTGCCTGGAGTGCCGACAGAACTAATGAAAAACTGTTTTTT.

The chain is built from TRBV4-3 and TRBJ2-2; no firm D call. The CDR3 is 13 amino acids. Germline V lookup: CDR1 LGHNA, CDR2 YSLEER. Deletions cut 9 bases from V and 1 base from J, with 9 bases between. The CDR3 loop reads CASQERNTGELFF. CDR3 coding DNA: TGCGCCAGTCAAGAGCGGAACACCGGGGAGCTGTTTTTT.

V gene TRBV7-2 combines with J gene TRBJ2-5, with 8 bases that match TRBD1. The germline gives CDR1 SGHTA, CDR2 FQGNSA. Unmatched junction bases numbered 1, after V lost 3 bases and J lost 1 base. CDR3 length: 14 amino acids. CDR3: CASSFGTGQETQYF. CDR3 coding DNA: TGTGCCAGCAGCTTCGGGACAGGCCAAGAGACCCAGTACTTC.

The genes are TRBV6-6 and TRBJ1-3; the match to TRBD1 covers 11 bases. Germline CDR1 is MNHNY and CDR2 is SVGAGI (reference sequence). V was clipped by 4 bases and J by 2 bases; unmatched bases: 1. CDR3 length: 15 amino acids. The chain's CDR3 is CASSSGQGAGNTIYF. The CDR3 nucleotides read TGTGCCAGCAGTTCGGGACAGGGGGCTGGAAACACCATATATTTT.

The chain uses TRBV4-1 and TRBJ1-3; TRBD1 aligns across 9 bases. The ends lost 1 base at V and 5 bases at J; junction bases unmatched: 6. CDR1 and CDR2 from the germline V gene are MGHRA and YSYEKL. There are 16 residues in the CDR3. The CDR3 DNA follows: TGCGCCAGCAGCCAAGGTGGGACAGGGAGGCGAAACACCATATATTTT. Its protein is CASSQGGTGRRNTIYF.

Comments on this clone: The conserved phenylalanine or tryptophan is not found at the CDR3 terminus, so this likely reflects a read error. The chain uses TRBV7-8 and TRBJ1-5; D unclear. Germline CDR1 SGHVS, CDR2 FQNEAQ. Trimming cost V 8 bases and J 5 bases, with 10 bases left between them. The length of the CDR3 is 12 residues. The CDR3 loop reads CASAPGYQPQHS. The DNA of the CDR3 is TGTGCCAGCGCCCCGGGGTATCAGCCCCAGCATTCT.

V usage is TRBV10-3 and J usage is TRBJ2-7, with D perhaps matching TRBD1 (5 bases). Per germline, CDR1 ENHRY and CDR2 SYGVKD. V gave up 3 bases and J gave up 6 bases, with 12 bases separating them. The CDR3 is made up of 13 amino acids. CDR3 protein: CAISDRDWGEQYV. CDR3 nucleotide sequence: TGTGCCATCAGTGACAGGGATTGGGGCGAGCAGTACGTC.

V gene TRBV6-5 combines with J gene TRBJ1-2, with 8 bases lining up with TRBD1. V was clipped by 0 bases and J by 2 bases; unmatched bases: 5. The length of the CDR3 is 16 residues. Germline loops: CDR1 MNHEY, CDR2 SVGAGI. CDR3: CASSYSRTGRNYGYTF. The CDR3 DNA reads TGTGCCAGCAGTTACTCCAGGACAGGGAGAAACTATGGCTACACCTTC.

V usage is TRBV27 and J usage is TRBJ1-2; unclear D gene. The V and J ends lost 3 bases and 7 bases respectively, with 12 bases between them. The germline V gene has CDR1 MNHEY and CDR2 SMNVEV (reference sequence). The CDR3 length is 13 residues. CDR3 amino acids: CASSFSRERGYTF. In DNA, the CDR3 is TGTGCCAGCAGTTTTTCCCGGGAACGTGGCTACACCTTC.

The gene calls are TRBV18 and TRBJ2-5, with 7 bases lining up with TRBD1. The germline CDR1 and CDR2 sequences are KGHSH and LQKENI. The ends lost 3 bases at V and 2 bases at J; junction bases unmatched: 9. The CDR3 consists of 16 residues. CDR3 in amino acids: CASSPRDSYVQETQYF. In DNA, the CDR3 is TGTGCCAGCTCACCGAGGGACAGCTACGTACAAGAGACCCAGTACTTC. Filled out from reference TRBV18 and TRBJ2-5, the complete variable domain reads NAGVMQNPRHLVRRRGQEARLRCSPMKGHSHVYWYRQLPEEGLKFMVYLQKENIIDESGMPKERFSAEFPKEGPSILRIQQVVRGDSAAYFCASSPRDSYVQETQYFGPGTRLLVL.

This chain links TRBV6-6 with TRBJ2-7, with 11 bases lining up with TRBD2. J gave up 7 bases and V 7 bases, and 12 bases lay outside the gene matches. The CDR3 contains 15 residues. Per the germline V gene, CDR1 is MNHNY and CDR2 is SVGAGI (reference sequence). The CDR3: CASTESRLAGGEQYF. The CDR3 coding sequence is TGTGCCAGCACCGAATCACGGCTAGCGGGAGGAGAGCAGTACTTC.

The V call is TRBV19, the J call TRBJ2-2; the D is unclear. The V end was cut by 6 bases, the J end by 4 bases, with 12 bases between. Germline CDR1 is LNHDA and CDR2 is SQIVND (reference sequence). This CDR3 is 14 amino acids long. CDR3 sequence reads: CASSERLFTGELFF. CDR3 coding DNA: TGTGCCAGTAGCGAAAGACTCTTCACCGGGGAGCTGTTTTTT.